This T cell receptor beta chain is from a study of vaccination and CD4 T cells after COVID-19. Study details: Spike peptides, overlapping and drawn from SARS-CoV-2, HCoV-NL63, HCoV-OC43 and HCoV-229E, were used to stimulate cells. Study results and caveats: Convalescent patients' vaccine-specific clones were spike mono-reactive in 304 of 307 cases.

This clonotype was seen only once. Its specificity is unknown. Trimming removed 1 base from V and 7 bases from J, with 14 bases in between. The germline CDR1 and CDR2 sequences are SGHRS and YFSETQ. The CDR3 spans 15 residues. Cultured CD4+ T-cell DNA underwent Oncomine TCR Beta short-read sequencing. CD4+ T cells were cultured, and genomic DNA was extracted from them. TCRdb itself ran the PCR reads through MiXCR, one entry per CDR3 protein. The sample gives around 1,700 distinct CDR3 sequences, over 9.5% of which show up once; about 12% is in the top ten. The sample's treatment: approximately 11-day PBMC culture with coronavirus spike peptide pools or control peptides (ViraFEST assay). Investigators obtained the unexposed donor's CD4+ T cells before the COVID-19 pandemic (2011-2018). ViraFEST enlarged antigen-specific T cell populations with peptide pools and afterwards sequenced TCRs.

This sequence joins TRBV5-1 and TRBJ1-4; D is uncertain. The sample was CD4+ T cells from blood, cultured in vitro. This sequence originates from a human donor in good health. DNA of the CDR3: TGCGCCAGCAGCTTGTTACCAGGTGGAGGTGAAAAACTGTTTTTT. The encoded protein is CASSLLPGGGEKLFF.